The 19 T cell receptor beta chains presented below share a single source sample, sequenced in a study of blood T cell repertoires in COVID-19. Profiled with immunoSEQ multiplex PCR; TCRdb holds only in-frame clones, not every one. Of roughly 160,000 clones listed, roughly 91% are singletons. The sequencing sample was made of peripheral blood. All receptors come from a man younger than 35 with acute or convalescent COVID-19.

The rearrangement links TRBV6-2 or TRBV6-3 to TRBJ1-5; possibly TRBD1 for D (5 bases). The CDR3 extends over 15 amino acids. Germline values: CDR1 MNHEY, CDR2 SVGEGT. Trimming removed 2 bases from V and 0 bases from J, with 8 bases in between. DNA for the CDR3: TGTGCCAGCAGTTACCCCGGACATAGCAATCAGCCCCAGCATTTT. This encodes CASSYPGHSNQPQHF.

The V call is TRBV15, the J call TRBJ1-2; D is undetermined. Germline CDR1 and CDR2: LNHNV and YYDKDF (reference sequence). The CDR3 covers 14 residues. The V and J ends lost 1 base and 2 bases respectively, with 8 bases between them. CDR3 loop: CATSRASVNYGYTF. CDR3 DNA: TGTGCCACCAGCAGAGCCTCAGTGAACTATGGCTACACCTTC.

The chain employs TRBV27 and TRBJ2-7, with D tentatively TRBD1 (5 bases). V lost 7 bases and J lost 0, with 25 bases in between. This CDR3 is 18 amino acids long. Germline V CDR1 and CDR2: MNHEY, SMNVEV (reference sequence). The CDR3 coding sequence is TGTGCCAGCAAACCACCTTACTTATCAGGGAAAGGCTCCTACGAGCAGTACTTC. This codes for CASKPPYLSGKGSYEQYF.

This clone was detected once. The rearrangement uses TRBV5-1 and TRBJ2-3; D is perhaps TRBD1 (6 bases). V lost 2 bases to trimming and J lost 7 bases, with 26 bases between them. CDR3 length equals 18 residues. Germline V lookup: CDR1 SGHRS, CDR2 YFSETQ. For the CDR3, the DNA is TGCGCCAGCAGCTTAGTTCTCGGGCCACAGACAGGTTTATATACGCAGTATTTT. The encoded protein is CASSLVLGPQTGLYTQYF.

This clone was detected ten times or more. The chain recombines TRBV9 with TRBJ1-3; possible D gene TRBD1, 6 bases. The CDR3 is 16 amino acids. V was trimmed by 3 bases and J by 4 bases, leaving 17 bases between them. The germline CDR1 and CDR2 sequences are SGDLS and YYNGEE. CDR3 protein: CASSARVQGIGNTIYF. CDR3 DNA: TGTGCCAGCAGCGCAAGAGTACAGGGAATCGGAAACACCATATATTTT.

This chain connects TRBV2 to TRBJ2-5; no definite D call. The CDR3 consists of 13 residues. Germline V gene lookup returns CDR1 SNHLY and CDR2 FYNNEI. V dropped 6 bases and J dropped 2 bases, with 10 bases sitting between them. The CDR3 sequence: CASSAFGQETQYF. CDR3 DNA: TGTGCCAGCAGCGCCTTCGGGCAAGAGACCCAGTACTTC.

V is TRBV6-5 and J is TRBJ1-3; D is unclear. The CDR3 contains 11 residues. The ends were cut back, 10 bases at V and 4 bases at J, with 8 bases in the middle. The germline V gene has CDR1 MNHEY and CDR2 SVGAGI. CDR3 nucleotides: TGTGCCACAAGCCCAGGAAACACCATATATTTT. Its protein is CATSPGNTIYF.

This chain connects TRBV3-1 (or the pseudogene TRBV3-2) to TRBJ2-1; 13 bases are a match to TRBD2. Germline V CDR1 and CDR2: LGHDT, YNNKEL (reference sequence). The V and J ends lost 4 bases and 3 bases, in that order; junction bases with no gene match: 3. The CDR3 contains 16 residues. The CDR3 nucleotides are TGTGCCAGCAGCCTGACTAGCGGGGGGTTCTACAATGAGCAGTTCTTC. Its translation: CASSLTSGGFYNEQFF.

The V and J genes are TRBV4-2 and TRBJ2-6; a weak D match, TRBD1 (8 bases). Germline assignment: CDR1 LGHNA and CDR2 YNFKEQ. Trimming removed 0 bases at V and 1 base at J, with 19 bases between. The CDR3 loop spans 20 amino acids. CDR3 amino acids: CASSQDPGGRGQSGANVLTF. DNA of the CDR3: TGTGCCAGCAGCCAAGATCCGGGAGGCAGGGGGCAGTCTGGGGCCAACGTCCTGACTTTC.

The table lists this clone with a few counts. The genes are TRBV19 and TRBJ2-2; 7 bases align to TRBD1. The CDR3 has 15 amino acids. Losses at the gene ends were 5 bases for V and 5 bases for J; bases not matched to a gene: 8. Germline lookup yields CDR1 LNHDA and CDR2 SQIVND (reference sequence). This CDR3 is CASSSPGTVTGELFF. In DNA form, the CDR3 reads TGTGCCAGTAGTTCCCCCGGGACAGTGACCGGGGAGCTGTTTTTT.

The chain uses TRBV7-9 and TRBJ1-2; the D is unclear. The ends were cut back, 5 bases at V and 3 bases at J, with 16 bases in the middle. CDR1 SEHNR and CDR2 FQNEAQ come from the germline V gene (reference sequence). The CDR3 contains 15 residues. The CDR3 loop is CASSRIEEPHYGYTF. CDR3 in DNA: TGTGCCAGCAGCCGCATCGAGGAACCCCACTATGGCTACACCTTC.

The rearrangement joins TRBV30 to TRBJ2-7; the D is unclear. V was shortened by 5 bases and J by 1 base, with 12 bases between the two germline ends. Germline CDR1 and CDR2: GTSNPN and SVGIG (reference sequence). This CDR3 has 13 amino acids. The CDR3 DNA follows: TGTGCCTGGGTCGTTGAGGAATCCTACGAGCAGTACTTC. Translation gives CAWVVEESYEQYF.

J is TRBJ2-7 and V is TRBV3-1 (or the pseudogene TRBV3-2); the D is unclear. Germline CDR1 LGHDT, CDR2 YNNKEL (reference sequence). Trimming shortened V by 0 bases and J by 12 bases, and 6 bases separated the two germline ends. The CDR3 runs 10 residues. The DNA of the CDR3 is TGTGCCAGCAGCCAAGAGACTCCGTACTTC. It codes for CASSQETPYF.

V usage is TRBV19 and J usage is TRBJ1-5; 7 nucleotides align to TRBD1. Germline V gene sequence: CDR1 LNHDA, CDR2 SQIVND (reference sequence). The CDR3 is 14 residues long. Germline trimming cut 3 bases from V and 4 bases from J; bases unmatched to any gene: 3. In DNA, the CDR3 is TGTGCCAGTAGTATGACAGGGCGAAATCAGCCCCAGCATTTT. Translation gives CASSMTGRNQPQHF.

The chain employs TRBV4-1 and TRBJ2-1; 9 bases agree with TRBD1. The germline V gene has CDR1 MGHRA and CDR2 YSYEKL. Losses at the gene ends were 8 bases for V and 9 bases for J; bases not matched to a gene: 11. The CDR3 extends over 14 amino acids. CDR3 loop: CASGLTGGIGEQFF. The DNA for the CDR3 is TGCGCCAGCGGACTAACAGGGGGCATCGGTGAGCAGTTCTTC.

The V gene is TRBV10-1, the J gene TRBJ1-1; maybe TRBD1 (6 bases). V lost 5 bases and J 4 bases, leaving 11 bases between the germline ends. Germline V gives CDR1 WNHNN, CDR2 SYGVQD (reference sequence). CDR3 size: 13 residues. The CDR3 region has the DNA TGCGCCAGCAGTTCAGGGGTTTCCACTGAAGCTTTCTTT. Protein sequence: CASSSGVSTEAFF.

This clone was seen just once. The chain joins TRBV27 to TRBJ1-3, with D unclear. The CDR3 sequence is 13 residues long. With 6 bases removed from V and 1 base from J, the gap between germline ends came to 7 bases. Per germline, CDR1 MNHEY and CDR2 SMNVEV (reference sequence). The CDR3 sequence is CASRGQSGNTIYF. CDR3 coding DNA: TGTGCCAGCAGGGGCCAATCTGGAAACACCATATATTTT.

This chain links TRBV9 with TRBJ1-1, with a weak D call TRBD1 (6 bases). Germline lookup yields CDR1 SGDLS and CDR2 YYNGEE. The V end was cut by 2 bases, the J end by 4 bases, with 21 bases between. CDR3 size: 17 residues. The CDR3 DNA is TGTGCCAGCAGCGTCTCCTCGAATACAGGGTTCGGCACTGAAGCTTTCTTT. Encoded protein: CASSVSSNTGFGTEAFF.

This rearrangement joins TRBV7-9 to TRBJ1-1; D may be TRBD1 (6 bases). This CDR3 is 16 amino acids long. V was cut by 5 bases and J by 1 base, with 17 bases left in between. Looked up from germline, CDR1 is SEHNR and CDR2 is FQNEAQ (reference sequence). The CDR3 loop is CASSPGGAGPNTEAFF. The CDR3 DNA is TGTGCCAGCAGCCCCGGGGGGGCAGGGCCGAACACTGAAGCTTTCTTT.